Reported below is one TCR beta chain. What it recognizes is unknown. Produced via immunoSEQ multiplex PCR; TCRdb's table is partial and in-frame only. The sample yields hundreds of thousands of clones, 90% to 97% seen once. These data belong to a study of shared clonotypes between healthy human individuals. The naive CD8 population came from CD45RO-negative cells selected for CCR7, without terminally differentiated effector memory CD45RA+ cells. The study's findings and limits: Relative to memory subsets, naive subsets generally showed larger estimated richness.

V was cut by 3 bases and J by 3 bases, with 10 bases left in between. Per the germline V gene, CDR1 is SGHNT and CDR2 is YYREEE (reference sequence). The CDR3 runs to 13 residues. Sequences were obtained from naive CD8+ T cells sorted from blood. The receptor comes from a woman aged 25 to 45 in good health. The rearrangement links TRBV5-4 to TRBJ2-7; no firm D call. For the CDR3, the DNA is TGTGCCAGCAGCTCCAAGGACCGCTACGAGCAGTACTTC. This sequence encodes CASSSKDRYEQYF. Full variable domain (remainder filled in from reference TRBV5-4 and TRBJ2-7): ETGVTQSPTHLIKTRGQQVTLRCSSQSGHNTVSWYQQALGQGPQFIFQYYREEENGRGNFPPRFSGLQFPNYSSELNVNALELDDSALYLCASSSKDRYEQYFGPGTRLTVT.